This T cell receptor beta chain was sequenced in a study of beta chain features in type 1 diabetes. Study as a whole: Patients looked much like healthy donors when it came to age, gender and cell yields. Study results and caveats: Type 1 diabetes patients had fewer VDJ junction insertions and more deletions.

Between the trimmed V and J ends, which lost 0 bases and 5 bases, there was a span of 11 bases. This CDR3 spans 15 amino acids. The germline gives CDR1 SGDLS, CDR2 YYNGEE. What was sequenced were expressed TCRB transcripts, since all of the isolated RNA had been reverse transcribed. For naive, central memory and regulatory T cell samples, reads averaged around 3.5 million. Data came from immunoSEQ multiplex PCR; TCRdb stores just in-frame clones and leaves some out. The sample yields about 140,000 clones, roughly 10% seen once. This clone was picked up a small number of times. What it recognizes is unknown.

V gene TRBV9 combines with J gene TRBJ2-2; D is possibly TRBD1 (6 bases). The sequence was collected from a woman in her thirties or forties in good health. The sequencing sample was made of central memory CD4+ T cells from blood. CDR3 region: CASSVVAGETGELFF. The CDR3 DNA reads as TGTGCCAGCAGCGTAGTGGCAGGGGAGACCGGGGAGCTGTTTTTT.